This TCR beta chain was obtained from a study of blood T cells in healthy people across ages. Turning to the study itself: Researchers report that template switching captured about one barcoded beta molecule per two T cells. Points from the study as a whole: Comparison with aged donors showed that long-lived donors had more naive CD4+ cells and higher diversity.

The V gene's germline CDR1 is SGHRS and CDR2 YFSETQ. Deletions cut 0 bases from V and 8 bases from J, with 15 bases between. The CDR3 covers 15 residues. The use of a sample-barcoded 5' primer and a J-beta primer mix characterized a second PCR of roughly 7 to 11 cycles. TCRdb fed the 5' RACE reads into MiXCR, producing one record per CDR3 protein. The top ten hold over 20% of the sample, which has about a million distinct CDR3 sequences, roughly 51% seen once. As for this clonotype: Its antigen is unidentified.

The sample was blood. The receptor comes from a woman aged 55-69 years in good health. The V call is TRBV5-1, the J call TRBJ2-1; no clear D. For the CDR3, the DNA is TGCGCCAGCAGCTTGGAGAGGAGACCTTGGGATGAGCAGTTCTTC. Protein: CASSLERRPWDEQFF.